These 22 T cell receptor beta chains originate from one sample sequenced in a study of cytomegalovirus exposure and HLA in healthy donors. Profiled with immunoSEQ multiplex PCR; TCRdb holds only in-frame clones, not every one. This sample has about 200,000 clones, with approximately 87% found just once. The specimen sequenced was PBMCs. All receptors come from a woman younger than 35 in good health and CMV-seronegative.

The count of this clone is one. This chain links TRBV11-2 with TRBJ1-2, with D perhaps TRBD1 (6 bases). In germline, CDR1 is SGHAT, CDR2 FQNNGV. CDR3 size: 13 residues. The germline V and J ends were trimmed by 4 bases and 2 bases, with 8 bases remaining between them. CDR3 loop: CASSSQGNYGYTF. For the CDR3, the DNA is TGTGCCAGCAGCTCGCAGGGGAACTATGGCTACACCTTC.

This chain's CDR3 is CASNLLGRGHQPQHF. CDR3 nucleotide sequence: TGTGCCAGCAATTTATTAGGCAGGGGGCATCAGCCCCAGCATTTT. The chain combines TRBV2 with TRBJ1-5, with TRBD1 matching over 8 bases. The CDR3 sequence is 15 residues long. The germline V gene encodes CDR1 SNHLY and CDR2 FYNNEI. Trimming at V came to 7 bases and at J to 5 bases, leaving 10 bases not matched to a gene.

The rearrangement links TRBV4-1 to TRBJ2-6; tentatively, D is TRBD1 (6 bases). V lost 3 bases and J lost 4, with 13 bases in between. Germline V gives CDR1 MGHRA, CDR2 YSYEKL. The CDR3 runs to 16 residues. The CDR3 DNA sequence: TGCGCCAGCAGCCAGGGGGCGGCTTTGGGGGCCAACGTCCTGACTTTC. Its translation: CASSQGAALGANVLTF.

The chain is built from TRBV30 and TRBJ2-5, with 9 bases that match TRBD1. J was trimmed by 5 bases and V by 3 bases; bases with no gene match: 4. Per germline, CDR1 GTSNPN and CDR2 SVGIG (reference sequence). This CDR3 region has 13 residues. The CDR3 DNA sequence: TGTGCCTGGAGAAGGACAGGGGTGGAGACCCAGTACTTC. Translated, it gives CAWRRTGVETQYF.

The chain couples TRBV6-5 to TRBJ2-3; D gene unclear. CDR1 MNHEY and CDR2 SVGAGI come from the germline V gene. V gave up 2 bases and J gave up 6 bases, with 3 bases separating them. This CDR3 region has 11 residues. The CDR3 spells CASSYDDTQYF. In DNA form, the CDR3 reads TGTGCCAGCAGTTACGATGATACGCAGTATTTT.

The J gene is TRBJ1-2, the V gene TRBV5-5; 12 bases agree with TRBD1. The CDR3 contains 16 residues. V lost 3 bases and J lost 5; bases outside the gene matches: 8. CDR1 and CDR2 (germline): SGHKS, YYEKEE (reference sequence). CDR3 DNA sequence: TGTGCCAGCAGCTCGGGACAGGGGGCGTCAGCGTATGGCTACACCTTC. Residues: CASSSGQGASAYGYTF.

This sequence joins TRBV7-6 and TRBJ2-6; D remains unclear. Germline CDR1 SGHVS, CDR2 FNYEAQ. Deletions cut 5 bases from V and 0 bases from J, with 14 bases between. The CDR3 contains 17 residues. CDR3: CASSLLVGTSGANVLTF. The CDR3 coding sequence is TGTGCCAGCAGCCTCCTGGTGGGTACCTCTGGGGCCAACGTCCTGACTTTC.

The rearrangement joins TRBV7-2 to TRBJ2-5; D not resolved. This CDR3 has 14 residues. Germline CDR1 is SGHTA and CDR2 is FQGNSA. Trimming cost V 10 bases and J 5 bases, with 20 bases left between them. The CDR3 reads CATTISPGPETQYF. The CDR3 nucleotides read TGTGCCACTACGATCTCGCCGGGCCCCGAGACCCAGTACTTC.

The chain uses TRBV2 and TRBJ2-7; 10 bases are a match to TRBD2. Germline-derived CDR1 and CDR2 are SNHLY and FYNNEI. The trim removed 4 bases at V and 3 bases at J, leaving 6 bases unmatched. The CDR3 length is 15 residues. The CDR3 sequence: CASSGGLAGVYEQYF. DNA of the CDR3: TGTGCCAGCAGTGGGGGGCTAGCGGGAGTCTACGAGCAGTACTTC.

CDR3 coding DNA: TGTGCCAGCAGCTTAGGAGGGGCCCTACAAGAGACCCAGTACTTC. It translates to CASSLGGALQETQYF. The chain recombines TRBV7-3 with TRBJ2-5; maybe TRBD2 (6 bases). Germline V gene sequence: CDR1 SGHTA, CDR2 FQGTGA. V lost 2 bases and J lost 2, with 12 bases in between. The length of the CDR3 is 15 residues.

This chain links TRBV6-5 with TRBJ2-7; the D gene could be TRBD1 or TRBD2 (5 bases each). The CDR3 length is 14 residues. V was cut by 4 bases and J by 4 bases, with 14 bases left in between. Germline CDR1 MNHEY, CDR2 SVGAGI. The CDR3: CASSSSGAIYEQYF. CDR3 in DNA: TGTGCCAGCAGTTCGTCCGGGGCAATATACGAGCAGTACTTC.

This clone occurred once. This sequence joins TRBV2 and TRBJ1-1, with D unclear. V was cut by 1 base and J by 5 bases, with 11 bases left in between. The CDR3 runs 14 residues. Germline V lookup: CDR1 SNHLY, CDR2 FYNNEI. The CDR3 is CASSEGALGTEAFF. CDR3 bases: TGTGCCAGCAGTGAAGGGGCCTTGGGGACTGAAGCTTTCTTT. Full variable domain (rest looked up from reference TRBV2 and TRBJ1-1): EPEVTQTPSHQVTQMGQEVILRCVPISNHLYFYWYRQILGQKVEFLVSFYNNEISEKSEIFDDQFSVERPDGSNFTLKIRSTKLEDSAMYFCASSEGALGTEAFFGQGTRLTVV.

This clone was seen a single time. This chain joins TRBV11-2 and TRBJ1-5; 9 nucleotides align to TRBD1. This CDR3 contains 14 residues. From germline, CDR1 is SGHAT and CDR2 FQNNGV. With 5 bases clipped from V and 8 bases from J, the junction kept 7 bases outside the gene matches. CDR3 sequence reads: CASSPGQGSKPQHF. As DNA, the CDR3 is TGTGCCAGCAGCCCCGGACAGGGGTCGAAGCCCCAGCATTTT.

The chain is built from TRBV20-1 and TRBJ1-1; the D is unclear. The germline CDR1 and CDR2 sequences are DFQATT and SNEGSKA (reference sequence). This CDR3 region has 11 residues. The V gene lost 2 bases and the J gene lost 11 bases, with 12 bases spanning the gap. The CDR3 region is CSARTASVAFF. CDR3 sequence (DNA): TGCAGTGCTAGAACTGCTTCGGTGGCTTTCTTT.

The V call is TRBV20-1, the J call TRBJ2-7; the D is unclear. The CDR3 loop spans 11 amino acids. The germline V gene encodes CDR1 DFQATT and CDR2 SNEGSKA (reference sequence). V shed 0 bases and J shed 7 bases, with 7 bases lying between them. The CDR3 region has the DNA TGCAGTGCTAGAGATGTGCGGGAGCAGTACTTC. This gives the protein CSARDVREQYF.

V and J are TRBV7-3 and TRBJ2-1, with D maybe TRBD1 (5 bases). CDR3 length: 17 amino acids. V was trimmed by 2 bases and J by 5 bases, leaving 19 bases between them. Germline lookup yields CDR1 SGHTA and CDR2 FQGTGA. CDR3 coding DNA: TGTGCCAGCAGCTTAGTCAAGAGACAGACCATGGACAATGAGCAGTTCTTC. Its translation: CASSLVKRQTMDNEQFF.

V is TRBV30 and J is TRBJ1-6, with D possibly matching TRBD1 (6 bases). The length of the CDR3 is 13 residues. V was trimmed by 7 bases and J by 10 bases, leaving 17 bases between them. CDR1 GTSNPN and CDR2 SVGIG come from the germline V gene (reference sequence). CDR3 protein: CASGGAPGSPLHF. The CDR3 bases are TGTGCCTCGGGGGGGGCCCCCGGATCACCCCTCCACTTT.

As for this clone: A junction end diverges from the germline sequence, so it may reflect a read error. The chain employs TRBV5-1 and TRBJ2-7; the match to TRBD2 covers 7 bases. Looked up from germline, CDR1 is SGHRS and CDR2 is YFSETQ. The CDR3 runs to 12 residues. This CDR3 reads CASSPGRGEQYF. In DNA form, the CDR3 reads TGCGCAAGCAGCCCGGGGAGGGGCGAGCAGTACTTC.

Only a few counts were recorded for this clone. V is TRBV19 and J is TRBJ1-1; D not resolved. CDR1 is LNHDA and CDR2 is SQIVND in the germline V gene (reference sequence). The CDR3 sequence is 13 residues long. V gave up 5 bases and J gave up 1 base, with 8 bases separating them. CDR3: CASSSRTNTEAFF. Written as DNA, the CDR3 is TGTGCCAGTAGTTCTAGGACGAACACTGAAGCTTTCTTT.

The rearrangement joins TRBV29-1 to TRBJ2-1, with TRBD2 matching over 8 bases. V lost 5 bases to trimming and J lost 0 bases; unmatched junction nucleotides: 0. Per the germline V gene, CDR1 is SQVTM and CDR2 is ANQGSEA. The CDR3 runs 13 residues. This chain's CDR3 is CSVLAGSYNEQFF. As DNA, the CDR3 is TGCAGCGTTCTAGCGGGCTCCTACAATGAGCAGTTCTTC.

CDR3 protein: CASSPSLGYEAFF. The CDR3, as DNA: TGTGCCAGCTCACCAAGCTTGGGATATGAAGCTTTCTTT. V usage is TRBV18 and J usage is TRBJ1-1; D gene unclear. The V gene lost 2 bases and the J gene lost 7 bases, with 11 bases spanning the gap. The CDR3 totals 13 residues. Looked up from germline, CDR1 is KGHSH and CDR2 is LQKENI.

This clone was seen only a few times. The V and J genes are TRBV2 and TRBJ2-7; a possible D gene is TRBD1 (8 bases). CDR1 SNHLY and CDR2 FYNNEI come from the germline V gene. V lost 5 bases to trimming and J lost 4 bases, with 12 bases between them. This CDR3 is built from 13 residues. CDR3 region: CASSTQGGYEQYF. CDR3 DNA: TGTGCCAGCAGTACACAGGGGGGGTACGAGCAGTACTTC.